The clone carrying this T cell receptor beta chain was recorded once. These data originate in a study of technical replicates of blood from a few donors. Trimming cost V 7 bases and J 3 bases; bases outside gene matches: 13. This CDR3 contains 16 residues. CDR1 and CDR2 (germline): SGHDT, YYEEEE. TCRdb's copy holds only in-frame clones and misses some; the assay was immunoSEQ multiplex PCR. Of around 70,000 clones in the sample, roughly 94% were seen once. The clonotype comes from a human donor in good health. The chain uses TRBV5-6 and TRBJ2-5; 9 bases agree with TRBD1. Input material: T cells isolated from PBMCs. CDR3 bases: TGTGCCAGCCTACGACCGGGACAGGGATACGAAGAGACCCAGTACTTC. Protein: CASLRPGQGYEETQYF.